This TCR beta chain originates from a study of T cell responses to AZD1222 COVID-19 vaccine (dated by TCRdb to 2020 to 2023). Regarding the complete study: AZD1222 recipients with second doses at about 4 weeks or about 12 weeks were pooled, because spike-specific TCR depth and breadth did not differ between schedules. Enrollment into the trials was organized by age into subgroups of 18-55, 56-69 and 70-plus years, and those subgroups contained roughly 140, 27 and 60 TCR-sequenced participants, respectively. TCR sequencing covered roughly 230 trial participants: 207 given two doses of AZD1222 and about 26 given two doses of MenACWY control vaccine. Broader findings and caveats from the paper: Conclusions about previously exposed vaccinees are limited, since just a handful of AZD1222 recipients were seropositive for SARS-CoV-2 at baseline. After two AZD1222 doses, spike-specific TCR breadth and depth were significantly higher than at day 0 and than in MenACWY recipients. Nearly half of unique spike-specific TCRs reportedly recognized epitopes outside regions mutated in the B.1.351 and B.1.1.7 variants. Vaccine-associated CD4 TCRs spanned the whole spike protein, with dominant responses in regions 160-218 and 743-854. No day 14 peak-response samples were available, so repertoires were characterized only after the peak T cell response. Participants were mostly white British, with more females than males. The authors suggested clonal diversity may have been underestimated. In the small 56-69-year group, the increase in depth fell short of significance, most likely because of low power.

The CDR3 regions of human TCRbeta chains were analyzed by immunosequencing. In the source study's methods: Repertoire TCRs were matched against a reference library of SARS-CoV-2-specific TCRs generated with the MIRA antigen-specificity platform. Breadth was defined as the fraction of unique TCRs that were SARS-CoV-2-associated. Depth was defined as the fraction of total T cells that were SARS-CoV-2-associated. Using the MIRA data, each spike-specific TCR was mapped to the spike region that the TCR reacts to and placed in a CD4 or CD8 class. Log10-transformed breadth and depth values were compared by one-way ANOVA with Sidak's multiple comparisons tests. As stored in TCRdb, this immuneACCESS dataset retains in-frame rearrangements with V and J assigned. A fraction of the clones does not appear; measured against another copy, unresolved V genes explain less than half of the discrepancy, and the remainder lacks a known reason. V, J and clone size are those of that table, while D and trimming were read from the DNA. This sample comprises roughly 120,000 clones, 88% of them detected only once. Over 1.5% of the sample is held by the ten biggest clonotypes.

V has 6 bases trimmed and J has 4 bases trimmed; junction bases matching no gene number 9. From its cysteine to its phenylalanine, the CDR3 spans 16 amino acids. CDR3 DNA only is kept here, 48 bases in frame from base 1. For CDR1 and CDR2, the germline V gene lists SGHAT and FQNNGV. What the time point label conveys for this sample: baseline before first vaccination. Vaccinee samples came from UK trials COV001 and COV002, including a single-blind randomized controlled phase 2/3 trial of AZD1222 (ChAdOx1 nCoV-19) in healthy adults. For TCRbeta chain sequencing, PBMC samples were collected from trial participants at day 0 and at day 28 after the second dose. Notes on this clone: No cognate antigen has been identified for it. No per-base quality is available; no much larger clone lies one base away.

The V and J segments used are TRBV11-2 and TRBJ2-1; the central 10 bases match TRBD1. The sample in question was peripheral blood, obtained on day 0 of AZD1222 vaccination. The source of this sequence is an adult in good health. CDR3 protein: CASRRPGQGIYNEQFF. DNA sequence: TGTGCCAGCAGACGCCCGGGACAGGGGATATACAATGAGCAGTTCTTC.